The clone carrying this T cell receptor beta chain was recorded a few times. Its antigen is undetermined. Sample treatment: roughly 10-day PBMC culture with coronavirus spike peptide pools or control peptides (ViraFEST assay). The record originates from a study of vaccination and CD4 T cells after COVID-19. Study information: Collection of post-vaccine samples followed dose two by a median around 72 days, spanning a range of 14 to 241.

The Oncomine TCR Beta short-read assay sequenced DNA from cultured CD4+ T cells. TCRdb ran MiXCR on the PCR reads and lists one entry per CDR3 protein. The data contain more than 13,000 distinct CDR3 sequences, about a fifth of them singletons. With V trimmed by 7 bases and J by 5 bases, 8 bases remained unmatched. The CDR3 sequence is 15 residues long. The chain employs TRBV12-3 or TRBV12-4 and TRBJ1-6; 7 bases agree with TRBD1. The specimen was CD4+ T cells from blood, cultured in vitro, collected before SARS-CoV-2 vaccination. The source of this sequence is a human donor who received a COVID-19 vaccine. The CDR3 is CASTLRQGNNSPLHF. The CDR3 DNA sequence: TGTGCCAGCACTCTGAGACAGGGAAATAATTCACCCCTCCACTTT.